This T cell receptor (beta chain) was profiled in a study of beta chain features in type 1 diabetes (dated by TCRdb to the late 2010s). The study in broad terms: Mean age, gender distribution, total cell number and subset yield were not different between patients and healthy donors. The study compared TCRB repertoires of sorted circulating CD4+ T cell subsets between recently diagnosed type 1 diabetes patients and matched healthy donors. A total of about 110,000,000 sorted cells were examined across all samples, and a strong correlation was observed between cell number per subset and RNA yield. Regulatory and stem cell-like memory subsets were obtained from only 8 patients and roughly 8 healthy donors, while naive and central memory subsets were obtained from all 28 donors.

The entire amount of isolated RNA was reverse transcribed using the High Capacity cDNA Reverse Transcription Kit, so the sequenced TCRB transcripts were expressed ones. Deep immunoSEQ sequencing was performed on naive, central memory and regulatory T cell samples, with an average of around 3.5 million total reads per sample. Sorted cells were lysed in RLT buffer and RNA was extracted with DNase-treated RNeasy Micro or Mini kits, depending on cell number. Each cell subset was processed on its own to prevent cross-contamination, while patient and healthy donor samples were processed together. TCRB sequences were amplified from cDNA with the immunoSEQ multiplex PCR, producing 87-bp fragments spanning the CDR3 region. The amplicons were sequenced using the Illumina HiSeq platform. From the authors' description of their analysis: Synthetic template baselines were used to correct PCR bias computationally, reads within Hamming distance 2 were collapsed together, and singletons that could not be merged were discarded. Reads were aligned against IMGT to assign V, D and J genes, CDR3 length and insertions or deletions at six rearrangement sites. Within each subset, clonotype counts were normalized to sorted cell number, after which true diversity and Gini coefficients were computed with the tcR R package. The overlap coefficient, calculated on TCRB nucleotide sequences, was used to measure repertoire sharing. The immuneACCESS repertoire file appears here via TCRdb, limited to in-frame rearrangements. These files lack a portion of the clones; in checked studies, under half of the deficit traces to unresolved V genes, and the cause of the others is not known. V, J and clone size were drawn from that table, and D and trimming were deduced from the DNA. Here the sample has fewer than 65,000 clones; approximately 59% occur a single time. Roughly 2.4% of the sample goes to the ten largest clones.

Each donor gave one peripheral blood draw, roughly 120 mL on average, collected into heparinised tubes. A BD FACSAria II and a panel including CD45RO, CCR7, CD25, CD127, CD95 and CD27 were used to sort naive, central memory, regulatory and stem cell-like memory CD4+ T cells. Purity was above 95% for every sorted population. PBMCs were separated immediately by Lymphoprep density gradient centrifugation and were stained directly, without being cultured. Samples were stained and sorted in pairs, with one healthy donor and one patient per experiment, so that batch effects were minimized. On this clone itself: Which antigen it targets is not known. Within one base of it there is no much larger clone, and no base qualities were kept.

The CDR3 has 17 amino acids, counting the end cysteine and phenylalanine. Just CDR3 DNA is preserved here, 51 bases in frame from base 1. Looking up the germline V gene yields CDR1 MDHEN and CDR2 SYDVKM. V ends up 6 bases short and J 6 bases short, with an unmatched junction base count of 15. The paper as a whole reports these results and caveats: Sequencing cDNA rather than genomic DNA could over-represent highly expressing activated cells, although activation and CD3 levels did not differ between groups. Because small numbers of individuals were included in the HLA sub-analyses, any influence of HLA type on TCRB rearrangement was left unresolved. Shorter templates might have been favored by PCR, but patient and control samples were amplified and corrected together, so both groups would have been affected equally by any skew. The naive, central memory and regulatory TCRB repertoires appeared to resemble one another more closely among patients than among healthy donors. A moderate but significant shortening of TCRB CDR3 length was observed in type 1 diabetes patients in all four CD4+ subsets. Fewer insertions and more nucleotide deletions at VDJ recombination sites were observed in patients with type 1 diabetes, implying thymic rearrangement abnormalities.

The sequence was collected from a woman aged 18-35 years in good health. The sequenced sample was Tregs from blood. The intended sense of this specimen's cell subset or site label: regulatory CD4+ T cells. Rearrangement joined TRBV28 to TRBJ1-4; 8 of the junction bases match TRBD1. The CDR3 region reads CASRRDRGGFWDEKLFF. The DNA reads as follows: TGTGCCAGCAGGCGAGACAGGGGAGGTTTTTGGGATGAAAAACTGTTTTTT. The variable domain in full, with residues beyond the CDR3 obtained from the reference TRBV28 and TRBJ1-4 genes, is DVKVTQSSRYLVKRTGEKVFLECVQDMDHENMFWYRQDPGLGLRLIYFSYDVKMKEKGDIPEGYSVSREKKERFSLILESASTNQTSMYLCASRRDRGGFWDEKLFFGSGTQLSVL.